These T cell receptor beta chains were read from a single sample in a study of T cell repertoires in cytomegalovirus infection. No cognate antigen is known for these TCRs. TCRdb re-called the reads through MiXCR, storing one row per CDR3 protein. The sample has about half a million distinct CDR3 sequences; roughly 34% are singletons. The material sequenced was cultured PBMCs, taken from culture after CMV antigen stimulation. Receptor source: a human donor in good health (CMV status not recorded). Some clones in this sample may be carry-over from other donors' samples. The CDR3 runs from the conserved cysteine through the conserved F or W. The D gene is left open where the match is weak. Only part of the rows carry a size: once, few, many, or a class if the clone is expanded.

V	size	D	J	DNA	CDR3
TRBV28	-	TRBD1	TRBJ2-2	TGTGCCAGCCGGGGACAGGATAACACCGGGGAGCTGTTTTTT	CASRGQDNTGELFF
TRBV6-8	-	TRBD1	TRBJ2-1	TGTGCCAGCAAACGGGACAGGGGCAATGAGCAGTTCTTC	CASKRDRGNEQFF
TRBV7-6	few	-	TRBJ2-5	TGTGCCAGCAGCTTAAGTCCGGAGACCCAGTACTTC	CASSLSPETQYF
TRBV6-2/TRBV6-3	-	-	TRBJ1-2	TGTGCCAGCAGTGGACAAGGCTACACCTTC	CASSGQGYTF
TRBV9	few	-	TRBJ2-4	TGTGCCAGCAGCGGGGAGGACTGGGACATTCAGTACTTC	CASSGEDWDIQYF
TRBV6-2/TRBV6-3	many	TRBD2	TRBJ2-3	TGTGCCAGCAGTCCGGGACTAACGGGAGTGACGCAGTATTTT	CASSPGLTGVTQYF
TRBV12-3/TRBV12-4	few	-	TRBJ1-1	TGTGCCAGCAGCCCCCGGATTTCGGACTTGAACACTGAAGCTTTCTTT	CASSPRISDLNTEAFF
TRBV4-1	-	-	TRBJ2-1	TGCGCCAGCAGCCAATTAACGGGACAAAGCTCCTACAATGAGCAGTTCTTC	CASSQLTGQSSYNEQFF
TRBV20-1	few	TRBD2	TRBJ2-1	TGCAGTGCTAGCGGGAGGGCCTACAATGAGCAGTTCTTC	CSASGRAYNEQFF
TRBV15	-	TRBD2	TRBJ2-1	TGTGCCACCAGCAGACTAGCGGGAGGGCACAATGAGCAGTTCTTC	CATSRLAGGHNEQFF
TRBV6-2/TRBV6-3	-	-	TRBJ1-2	TGTGCCAGCATCGACCGACCGGACAGAGGCTACACCTTC	CASIDRPDRGYTF
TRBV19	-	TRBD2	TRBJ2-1	TGTGCCAGTAGTATAGTGCCGACGGGACTAGCGGGAAGTTATGAAGAGCAGTTCTTC	CASSIVPTGLAGSYEEQFF
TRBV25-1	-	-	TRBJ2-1	TGTGCCAGCAGTGATATAGCAGGGAGGAATGAGCAGTTCTTC	CASSDIAGRNEQFF
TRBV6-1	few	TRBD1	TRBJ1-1	TGTGCCAGCAGTTTTAACAGGGGGCCTGAAGCTTTCTTT	CASSFNRGPEAFF
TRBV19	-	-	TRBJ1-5	TGTGCCAGTAGTGTCGGACGGCTTCAGCCCCAGCATTTT	CASSVGRLQPQHF
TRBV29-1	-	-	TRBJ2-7	TGCAGCGTTGATCACGGGATAGGGGGCGAGCAGTACTTC	CSVDHGIGGEQYF
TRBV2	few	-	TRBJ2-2	TGTGCCAGCAGGAGAGGGGGGCTCGTAACAAGAACCGGGGAGCTGTTTTTT	CASRRGGLVTRTGELFF
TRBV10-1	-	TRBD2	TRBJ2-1	TGCGCCAGCAGTGAGGCTGTAGCGGGAGTTTTGGTCGGTGAGCAGTTCTTC	CASSEAVAGVLVGEQFF
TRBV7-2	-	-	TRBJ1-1	TGTGCCAGCAGCTTAGTGGCCGTGAACACTGAAGCTTTCTTT	CASSLVAVNTEAFF
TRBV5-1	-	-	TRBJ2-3	TGCGCCAGCAGCGGGAGTAGGAGGGATGATACGCAGTATTTT	CASSGSRRDDTQYF
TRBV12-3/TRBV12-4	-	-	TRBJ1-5	TGTGCCAGCAGTCCGAAGTGGAGGGTTCAGCCCCAGCATTTT	CASSPKWRVQPQHF
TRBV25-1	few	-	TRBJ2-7	TGTGCCAGCAGGGGAGACTCCTACGAGCAGTACTTC	CASRGDSYEQYF
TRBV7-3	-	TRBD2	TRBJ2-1	TGTGCCAGCAGCGCCCAAGGGGGGGGGACTAGCGGTTACAATGAGCAGTTCTTC	CASSAQGGGTSGYNEQFF
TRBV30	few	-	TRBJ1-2	TGTGCCCAAGGGACCATCAGGAGCTACACCTTC	CAQGTIRSYTF
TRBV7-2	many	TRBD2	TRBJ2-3	TGTGCCAGCAGCCGGACTAGCGGAGGCGCGGATACGCAGTATTTT	CASSRTSGGADTQYF
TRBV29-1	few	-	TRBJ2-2	TGCAGCGTTGAAGGATTCGGGGAGCTGTTTTTT	CSVEGFGELFF
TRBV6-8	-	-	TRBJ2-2	TGTGCCAGCAGTTACTCAGGGGCAGGGAACACCGGGGAGCTGTTTTTT	CASSYSGAGNTGELFF
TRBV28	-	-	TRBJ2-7	TGTGCCAGCAGTTTTTCCATGCCCTACGAGCAGTACTTC	CASSFSMPYEQYF
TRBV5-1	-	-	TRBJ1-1	TGCGCCAGCAGCCCCCGGGTAGGGGGTGAAGCTTTCTTT	CASSPRVGGEAFF
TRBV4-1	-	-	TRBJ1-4	TGCGCCAGCAGCCAAGACGGGGGAGCAACTAATGAAAAACTGTTTTTT	CASSQDGGATNEKLFF
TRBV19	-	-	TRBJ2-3	TGTGCCAGTAGTAACCTCCTGGCCTCCACAGATACGCAGTATTTT	CASSNLLASTDTQYF
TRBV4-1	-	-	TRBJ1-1	TGTGCCAGCAGCCAAGAACCGAGGGACACTGAAGCTTTCTTT	CASSQEPRDTEAFF
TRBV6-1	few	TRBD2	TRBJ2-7	TGTGCCAGCAGTCCCAAGGCTGGCGGGGGGCGGGACTACGAGCAGTACTTC	CASSPKAGGGRDYEQYF
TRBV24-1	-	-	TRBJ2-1	TGTGCCACCAGTGATTTGCTTCGCGACAATGAGCAGTTCTTC	CATSDLLRDNEQFF
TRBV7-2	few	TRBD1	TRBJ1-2	TGTGCCAGCAGTCGTCCGGGACAGGGGGCTTTTGGCTACACCTTC	CASSRPGQGAFGYTF
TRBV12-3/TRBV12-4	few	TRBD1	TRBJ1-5	TGTGCCAGCAGCTCGACAGGGCCCAATCAGCCCCAGCATTTT	CASSSTGPNQPQHF
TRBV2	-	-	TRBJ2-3	TGTGCCAGCCGGTCCGGGACTCGGGCTTTGGATACGCAGTATTTT	CASRSGTRALDTQYF
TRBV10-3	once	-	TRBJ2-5	TGTGCCATCAGTGAATCTCAAGAGACCCAGTACTTC	CAISESQETQYF
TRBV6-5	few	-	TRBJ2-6	TGTGCCAGCAGTTACTCGAGACGGGGTAGGGCCAACGTCCTGACTTTC	CASSYSRRGRANVLTF
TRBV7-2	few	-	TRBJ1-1	TGTGCCAGCAGCTGGGTCGGAGGGGGTTCCGGTGAAGCTTTCTTT	CASSWVGGGSGEAFF
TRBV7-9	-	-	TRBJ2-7	TGTGCCAGCAGCCTTCGCCGGGACAACTACGAGCAGTACTTC	CASSLRRDNYEQYF
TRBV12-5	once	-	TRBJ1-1	TGTGCTAGTGGTTTGGATATCCCAACCGGAGGGACTGAAGCTTTCTTT	CASGLDIPTGGTEAFF
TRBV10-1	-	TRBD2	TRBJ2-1	TGCGCCAGCAGTGGGGCTAGCGGGAGAAATGAGCAGTTCTTC	CASSGASGRNEQFF
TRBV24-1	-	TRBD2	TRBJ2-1	TGTGCCACCAGTGATAGACTAGCGGGAGGGCCCGGTAACAATGAGCAGTTCTTC	CATSDRLAGGPGNNEQFF
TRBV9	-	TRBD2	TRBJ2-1	TGTGCCAGCAGCGTTGCGTCGGCGGGAGGGTACAATGAGCAGTTCTTC	CASSVASAGGYNEQFF
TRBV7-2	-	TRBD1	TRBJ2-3	TGTGCCAGCAGCTTATTTGGGGACAGGGGACGTGCAGATACGCAGTATTTT	CASSLFGDRGRADTQYF
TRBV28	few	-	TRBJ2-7	TGTGCCAGCAGTATGTACTCGGGAACCCCCTACGAGCAGTACTTC	CASSMYSGTPYEQYF
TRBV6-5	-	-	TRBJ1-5	TGTGCCAGCAGTTACGACAGTCATCAGCCCCAGCATTTT	CASSYDSHQPQHF
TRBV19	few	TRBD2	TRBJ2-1	TGTGCCAGTAGTCCAAGGACTAGCGGGATTCTCGAGCAGTTCTTC	CASSPRTSGILEQFF
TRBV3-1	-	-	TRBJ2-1	TGTGCCAGCAGCCAAAACCGGGGGTCAGGCGAGCAGTTCTTC	CASSQNRGSGEQFF
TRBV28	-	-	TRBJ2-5	TGTGCCAGCAGTCAACCGAGGGGGGGCAACCAAGAGACCCAGTACTTC	CASSQPRGGNQETQYF
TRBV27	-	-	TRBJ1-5	TGTGCCAGCAGTCCCAGGGGTAAGCCCCAGCATTTT	CASSPRGKPQHF
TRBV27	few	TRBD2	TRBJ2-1	TGTGCCAGCAGTACGGGGGGGGCCTACAATGAGCAGTTCTTC	CASSTGGAYNEQFF
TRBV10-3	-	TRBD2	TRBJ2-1	TGTGCCATCAATCGTCCCGGGACTAGCGGCCCCAATGAGCAGTTCTTC	CAINRPGTSGPNEQFF
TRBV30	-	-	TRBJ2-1	TGTGCCTGGAGTGATCACCTAGCGAATGAGCAGTTCTTC	CAWSDHLANEQFF
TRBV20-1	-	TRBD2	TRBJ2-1	TGCAGTGCTTTTAAGCGGGAGGGCCTCTATGAGCAGTTCTTC	CSAFKREGLYEQFF
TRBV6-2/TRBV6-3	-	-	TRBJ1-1	TGTGCCAGCAGTTACTGGAACATTCAAAACACTGAAGCTTTCTTT	CASSYWNIQNTEAFF